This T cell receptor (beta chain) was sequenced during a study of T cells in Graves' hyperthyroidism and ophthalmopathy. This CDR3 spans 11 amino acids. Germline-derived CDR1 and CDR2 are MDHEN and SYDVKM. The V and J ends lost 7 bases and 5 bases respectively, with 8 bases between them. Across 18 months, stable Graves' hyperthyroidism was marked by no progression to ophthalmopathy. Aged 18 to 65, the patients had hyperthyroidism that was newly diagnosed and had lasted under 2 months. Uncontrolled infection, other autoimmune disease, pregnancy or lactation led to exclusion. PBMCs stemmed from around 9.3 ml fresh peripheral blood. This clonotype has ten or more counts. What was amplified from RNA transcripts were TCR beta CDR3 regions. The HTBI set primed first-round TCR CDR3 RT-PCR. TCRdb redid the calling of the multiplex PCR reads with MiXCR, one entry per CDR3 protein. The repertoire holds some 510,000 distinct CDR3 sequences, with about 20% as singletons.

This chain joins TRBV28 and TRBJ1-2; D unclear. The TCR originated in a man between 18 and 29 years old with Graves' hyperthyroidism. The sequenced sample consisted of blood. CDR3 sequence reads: CASTALYGYTF. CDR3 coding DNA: TGTGCCAGCACCGCATTGTATGGCTACACCTTC.